The rows below give T cell receptor beta chains drawn from one sample of a study of blood T cell repertoires in COVID-19. Method: immunoSEQ multiplex PCR; TCRdb's copy keeps in-frame clones and lacks some. This sample has around 470,000 clones, with approximately 92% found just once. Sequenced material: peripheral blood. The receptors derive from a man between 18 and 35 years old with COVID-19, enrolled during active disease. Each CDR3 is given with its conserved first and last residue. The order of the fields is D gene, J gene, clone size, V gene, CDR3 DNA, CDR3 protein. The D gene is left open where the match is weak. Rows give clone size only sometimes, using once, few, many, or a class for an expanded clone.

d_gene: -; j_gene: TRBJ1-2; abundance: -; v_gene: TRBV10-2; CDR3nt: TGCGCCAGCAGTGAGGCCAACTACTATGGCTACACCTTC; CDR3aa: CASSEANYYGYTF
d_gene: -; j_gene: TRBJ2-2; abundance: -; v_gene: TRBV2; CDR3nt: TGTGCCAGCAGGGGGACTCTATGGGTCGGGGAGCTGTTTTTT; CDR3aa: CASRGTLWVGELFF
d_gene: -; j_gene: TRBJ2-7; abundance: -; v_gene: TRBV7-2; CDR3nt: TGTGCCAGCAGCCCGGAGGCGGGGACCTACGAGCAGTACTTC; CDR3aa: CASSPEAGTYEQYF
d_gene: TRBD2; j_gene: TRBJ2-2; abundance: -; v_gene: TRBV6-5; CDR3nt: TGTGCCAGCAGCAATAGCGGGAGGGACACCGGGGAGCTGTTTTTT; CDR3aa: CASSNSGRDTGELFF
d_gene: -; j_gene: TRBJ2-2; abundance: -; v_gene: TRBV30; CDR3nt: TGTGCCTGGAGTAGAGGGAACACCGGGGAGCTGTTTTTT; CDR3aa: CAWSRGNTGELFF
d_gene: TRBD1; j_gene: TRBJ1-2; abundance: -; v_gene: TRBV5-5; CDR3nt: TGTGCCAGCAGCTTGTCCGGGACAGGGGGATACACCTTC; CDR3aa: CASSLSGTGGYTF
d_gene: -; j_gene: TRBJ2-3; abundance: once; v_gene: TRBV24-1; CDR3nt: TGTGCCGCTAGCTCTTCTAGCGTTAGCACAGATACGCAGTATTTT; CDR3aa: CAASSSSVSTDTQYF
d_gene: TRBD1; j_gene: TRBJ1-1; abundance: -; v_gene: TRBV2; CDR3nt: TGTGCCAGCAGACAGACAGGGGAAACTGAAGCTTTCTTT; CDR3aa: CASRQTGETEAFF
d_gene: -; j_gene: TRBJ1-2; abundance: -; v_gene: TRBV6-5; CDR3nt: TGTGCCAGCAGTTACTCTCCTCGGACGGACTATGGTGGCTACACCTTC; CDR3aa: CASSYSPRTDYGGYTF
d_gene: -; j_gene: TRBJ2-5; abundance: once; v_gene: TRBV3-1/TRBV3-2; CDR3nt: TGTGCCAGCAGCCAAGATATAACTGGCCAAGAGACCCAGTACTTC; CDR3aa: CASSQDITGQETQYF